The rows below give T cell receptor beta chains drawn from one sample of a study of T cell responses to AZD1222 COVID-19 vaccine. The method was immunoSEQ multiplex PCR; TCRdb's version includes in-frame clones alone and lacks a portion of them. Among fewer than 85,000 clones, under 95% were seen once, and the ten largest hold around 7.1%. Source: peripheral blood, taken on day 0 of MenACWY control vaccination. The source is an adult in good health. Both conserved end residues are part of each CDR3. The D gene is left open where the match is weak. A row's size may be missing; if present it is once, few, many or a size class.

TRBV15	TRBJ2-3	.	.	CATSRGDPSTDTQYF	TGTGCCACCAGCAGAGGCGATCCTAGCACAGATACGCAGTATTTT
TRBV12-3/TRBV12-4	TRBJ1-4	.	.	CASSPLGEKLFF	TGTGCCAGCAGCCCCTTAGGGGAAAAACTGTTTTTT
TRBV19	TRBJ2-1	.	.	CASSIGGSYNEQFF	TGTGCCAGTAGTATAGGTGGCTCCTACAATGAGCAGTTCTTC
TRBV27	TRBJ2-5	.	.	CASSFRQAQETQYF	TGTGCCAGCAGTTTCCGGCAGGCCCAAGAGACCCAGTACTTC
TRBV18	TRBJ1-3	.	.	CASSPRDTVSGNTIYF	TGTGCCAGCTCACCACGGGACACTGTCTCTGGAAACACCATATATTTT
TRBV9	TRBJ2-5	TRBD2	.	CASSASGGLQETQYF	TGTGCCAGCAGCGCAAGCGGGGGCCTACAAGAGACCCAGTACTTC
TRBV28	TRBJ1-2	.	.	CASNGGSYGYTF	TGTGCCAGCAATGGGGGTTCCTATGGCTACACCTTC
TRBV18	TRBJ2-5	.	.	CASSPMLSQETQYF	TGTGCCAGCTCACCAATGCTCAGCCAAGAGACCCAGTACTTC
TRBV21-1	TRBJ2-7	.	.	CASSKVYRAGEQYF	TGTGCCAGCAGCAAAGTCTACAGGGCTGGAGAGCAGTACTTC
TRBV5-6	TRBJ1-2	.	.	CASSLEFGTNYGYTF	TGTGCCAGCAGCTTGGAGTTCGGAACTAACTATGGCTACACCTTC
TRBV6-2/TRBV6-3	TRBJ2-5	.	.	CASSYKGEQETQYF	TGTGCCAGCAGTTACAAGGGGGAACAAGAGACCCAGTACTTC
TRBV19	TRBJ1-4	.	.	CASSIYRTATNEKLFF	TGTGCCAGTAGTATATATAGGACAGCAACTAATGAAAAACTGTTTTTT
TRBV20-1	TRBJ2-5	TRBD2	.	CSASRLAGVGETQYF	TGCAGTGCTAGTAGGCTAGCGGGAGTTGGGGAGACCCAGTACTTC
TRBV19	TRBJ2-7	.	.	CASSTVPDKYYEQYF	TGTGCCAGTAGTACAGTTCCAGACAAGTACTACGAGCAGTATTTC
TRBV27	TRBJ2-1	.	.	CASSFPGASNEQFF	TGTGCCAGCAGTTTTCCCGGGGCGAGCAATGAGCAGTTCTTC
TRBV28	TRBJ2-7	.	.	CASIGDYEQYF	TGTGCCAGCATTGGCGACTACGAGCAGTACTTC
TRBV14	TRBJ1-6	TRBD1	.	CASSQTGGSSPLHF	TGTGCCAGCAGCCAGACAGGGGGCAGTTCACCCCTCCACTTT
TRBV19	TRBJ2-2	.	.	CASRSSLSGELFF	TGTGCCAGTAGGTCCAGCCTAAGTGGGGAGCTGTTTTTT
TRBV9	TRBJ2-7	TRBD1	.	CASSVIDRGAPQYF	TGTGCCAGCAGCGTAATTGACAGGGGGGCCCCCCAGTACTTC
TRBV5-1	TRBJ2-3	TRBD1	once	CASSFTGTGGLDTQYF	TGCGCCAGCAGCTTTACCGGGACAGGGGGTTTAGATACGCAGTATTTT
TRBV28	TRBJ1-2	TRBD1	.	CASSAPTGVGGYTF	TGTGCCAGCAGTGCGCCCACAGGGGTCGGCGGCTACACCTTC
TRBV5-4	TRBJ2-4	TRBD2	.	CASSSGEGRNIQYF	TGTGCCAGCAGCTCCGGGGAGGGGAGGAACATTCAGTACTTC
TRBV3-1/TRBV3-2	TRBJ2-7	.	.	CASSPEGGHDYEQYF	TGTGCCAGCAGCCCTGAAGGAGGACACGACTACGAGCAGTACTTC
TRBV5-1	TRBJ2-3	.	.	CASTPPASPDTDTQYF	TGCGCCAGCACCCCCCCCGCCTCGCCAGACACAGATACGCAGTATTTT
TRBV6-5	TRBJ1-2	.	.	CASSYSRGTNYGYTF	TGTGCCAGCAGTTACTCTCGGGGAACTAACTATGGCTACACCTTC
TRBV5-1	TRBJ1-4	.	.	CASRSTTNEKLFF	TGCGCCAGCAGGTCTACAACTAATGAAAAACTGTTTTTT
TRBV28	TRBJ1-1	TRBD1	.	CASSLATTGGTEAFF	TGTGCCAGCAGTCTCGCAACCACAGGGGGCACTGAAGCTTTCTTT
TRBV4-2	TRBJ2-7	TRBD2	.	CASSQDASGTPYEQYF	TGTGCCAGCAGCCAAGATGCTAGCGGGACACCCTACGAGCAGTACTTC
TRBV20-1	TRBJ1-2	.	.	CSARTVGYTF	TGCAGTGCCCGGACAGTGGGCTACACCTTC
TRBV9	TRBJ1-1	TRBD1	.	CASSVGDRGRNTEAFF	TGTGCCAGCAGCGTAGGGGACAGGGGGCGCAACACTGAAGCTTTCTTT
TRBV7-2	TRBJ2-2	TRBD2	.	CASSFGSGAKTDTGELFF	TGTGCCAGCAGTTTTGGTAGCGGGGCCAAAACAGACACCGGGGAGCTGTTTTTT
TRBV11-3	TRBJ2-5	.	.	CASSFGSLSGETQYF	TGTGCCAGCAGCTTCGGAAGTCTAAGCGGGGAGACCCAGTACTTC
TRBV7-3	TRBJ2-1	TRBD1	.	CASSLRDRASSYNEQFF	TGTGCCAGCAGCTTAAGGGACAGGGCCAGCTCCTACAATGAGCAGTTCTTC
TRBV12-3/TRBV12-4	TRBJ1-5	.	.	CASSFRQAKAQHF	TGTGCCAGCAGTTTTCGACAGGCCAAAGCCCAGCATTTT
TRBV7-9	TRBJ1-1	TRBD1	.	CASSLTGLNTEAFF	TGTGCCAGCAGCCTGACAGGGCTGAACACTGAAGCTTTCTTT
TRBV6-5	TRBJ1-6	TRBD1	.	CASRRDSNSPLHF	TGTGCCAGCAGGAGGGACAGTAATTCACCCCTCCACTTT
TRBV5-1	TRBJ1-6	.	.	CASSLVESNSPLHF	TGCGCCAGCAGCTTGGTTGAAAGTAATTCACCCCTCCACTTT
TRBV29-1	TRBJ1-2	.	.	CSVEPEGRGAVYGYTF	TGCAGCGTTGAACCGGAGGGCAGGGGCGCGGTCTATGGCTACACCTTC
TRBV9	TRBJ2-6	TRBD1	few	CASSAGFWDRDRAESGANVLTF	TGTGCCAGCAGCGCGGGGTTTTGGGACCGGGACAGGGCTGAATCTGGGGCCAACGTCCTGACTTTC
TRBV28	TRBJ2-7	TRBD1	.	CASVTGGYEQYF	TGTGCCAGCGTGACAGGGGGCTACGAGCAGTACTTC
TRBV6-5	TRBJ2-3	TRBD1	once	CASRGQGYDTQYF	TGTGCCAGCAGGGGACAGGGGTATGATACGCAGTATTTT
TRBV19	TRBJ1-5	.	.	CASTSGQSSNQPQHF	TGTGCCAGTACCTCAGGACAATCTAGCAATCAGCCCCAGCATTTT
TRBV28	TRBJ2-1	TRBD1	.	CASSLPRGISENEQFF	TGTGCCAGCAGTTTACCCAGGGGGATCTCGGAGAATGAGCAGTTCTTC
TRBV27	TRBJ1-2	.	.	CASSLYSGASSGYTF	TGTGCCAGCAGTTTATATTCAGGGGCCTCAAGTGGCTACACCTTC
TRBV28	TRBJ1-1	TRBD1	.	CASSVTGAEAFF	TGTGCCAGCAGCGTAACAGGGGCTGAAGCTTTCTTT
TRBV4-2	TRBJ1-4	.	.	CASSREFSNEKLFF	TGTGCCAGCAGCCGGGAATTTTCTAATGAAAAACTGTTTTTT
TRBV12-3/TRBV12-4	TRBJ2-7	TRBD1	.	CASSFRQGGEQYF	TGTGCCAGCAGTTTCAGACAGGGCGGCGAGCAGTACTTC
TRBV7-9	TRBJ1-2	.	few	CASSLSVYGYTF	TGTGCCAGCAGCTTATCGGTCTATGGCTACACCTTC
TRBV7-9	TRBJ1-1	.	.	CASSLEAVRNTEAFF	TGTGCCAGCAGCTTAGAGGCAGTCAGGAACACTGAAGCTTTCTTT
TRBV28	TRBJ2-5	.	.	CASSSQGSGETQYF	TGTGCCAGCAGTTCCCAGGGTAGCGGAGAGACCCAGTACTTC
TRBV24-1	TRBJ2-5	.	.	CATSEARGRYQETQYF	TGTGCCACCAGTGAGGCTAGGGGCCGGTACCAAGAGACCCAGTACTTC
TRBV5-1	TRBJ2-5	TRBD1	.	CASSAGTEQETQYF	TGCGCCAGCAGCGCCGGGACAGAACAAGAGACCCAGTACTTC
TRBV20-1	TRBJ1-5	TRBD1	.	CSASAPGQSNQPQHF	TGCAGTGCTAGTGCCCCGGGACAGTCTAATCAGCCCCAGCATTTT
TRBV5-1	TRBJ2-3	TRBD2	once	CASSWGGGGTDTQYF	TGCGCCAGCAGCTGGGGCGGGGGTGGCACAGATACGCAGTATTTT
TRBV6-2/TRBV6-3	TRBJ1-5	.	.	CASSPDRTGQPQHF	TGTGCCAGCAGCCCCGACAGGACTGGCCAGCCCCAGCATTTT
TRBV27	TRBJ1-5	.	.	CASRDIGSGQPQHF	TGTGCCAGCCGGGACATAGGATCAGGTCAGCCCCAGCATTTT
TRBV2	TRBJ2-5	.	.	CASGGRGGETQYF	TGTGCCAGCGGGGGTCGGGGTGGAGAGACCCAGTACTTC
TRBV11-2	TRBJ2-1	TRBD2	once	CASSLVASGGNEQFF	TGTGCCAGCAGCTTGGTCGCTAGCGGGGGTAATGAGCAGTTCTTC
TRBV4-3	TRBJ2-7	.	.	CASSPGVGSYEQYF	TGCGCCAGCAGCCCGGGAGTTGGCTCCTACGAGCAGTACTTC
TRBV30	TRBJ2-3	.	.	CAWSVLSDTQYF	TGTGCCTGGAGTGTCCTCTCGGATACGCAGTATTTT